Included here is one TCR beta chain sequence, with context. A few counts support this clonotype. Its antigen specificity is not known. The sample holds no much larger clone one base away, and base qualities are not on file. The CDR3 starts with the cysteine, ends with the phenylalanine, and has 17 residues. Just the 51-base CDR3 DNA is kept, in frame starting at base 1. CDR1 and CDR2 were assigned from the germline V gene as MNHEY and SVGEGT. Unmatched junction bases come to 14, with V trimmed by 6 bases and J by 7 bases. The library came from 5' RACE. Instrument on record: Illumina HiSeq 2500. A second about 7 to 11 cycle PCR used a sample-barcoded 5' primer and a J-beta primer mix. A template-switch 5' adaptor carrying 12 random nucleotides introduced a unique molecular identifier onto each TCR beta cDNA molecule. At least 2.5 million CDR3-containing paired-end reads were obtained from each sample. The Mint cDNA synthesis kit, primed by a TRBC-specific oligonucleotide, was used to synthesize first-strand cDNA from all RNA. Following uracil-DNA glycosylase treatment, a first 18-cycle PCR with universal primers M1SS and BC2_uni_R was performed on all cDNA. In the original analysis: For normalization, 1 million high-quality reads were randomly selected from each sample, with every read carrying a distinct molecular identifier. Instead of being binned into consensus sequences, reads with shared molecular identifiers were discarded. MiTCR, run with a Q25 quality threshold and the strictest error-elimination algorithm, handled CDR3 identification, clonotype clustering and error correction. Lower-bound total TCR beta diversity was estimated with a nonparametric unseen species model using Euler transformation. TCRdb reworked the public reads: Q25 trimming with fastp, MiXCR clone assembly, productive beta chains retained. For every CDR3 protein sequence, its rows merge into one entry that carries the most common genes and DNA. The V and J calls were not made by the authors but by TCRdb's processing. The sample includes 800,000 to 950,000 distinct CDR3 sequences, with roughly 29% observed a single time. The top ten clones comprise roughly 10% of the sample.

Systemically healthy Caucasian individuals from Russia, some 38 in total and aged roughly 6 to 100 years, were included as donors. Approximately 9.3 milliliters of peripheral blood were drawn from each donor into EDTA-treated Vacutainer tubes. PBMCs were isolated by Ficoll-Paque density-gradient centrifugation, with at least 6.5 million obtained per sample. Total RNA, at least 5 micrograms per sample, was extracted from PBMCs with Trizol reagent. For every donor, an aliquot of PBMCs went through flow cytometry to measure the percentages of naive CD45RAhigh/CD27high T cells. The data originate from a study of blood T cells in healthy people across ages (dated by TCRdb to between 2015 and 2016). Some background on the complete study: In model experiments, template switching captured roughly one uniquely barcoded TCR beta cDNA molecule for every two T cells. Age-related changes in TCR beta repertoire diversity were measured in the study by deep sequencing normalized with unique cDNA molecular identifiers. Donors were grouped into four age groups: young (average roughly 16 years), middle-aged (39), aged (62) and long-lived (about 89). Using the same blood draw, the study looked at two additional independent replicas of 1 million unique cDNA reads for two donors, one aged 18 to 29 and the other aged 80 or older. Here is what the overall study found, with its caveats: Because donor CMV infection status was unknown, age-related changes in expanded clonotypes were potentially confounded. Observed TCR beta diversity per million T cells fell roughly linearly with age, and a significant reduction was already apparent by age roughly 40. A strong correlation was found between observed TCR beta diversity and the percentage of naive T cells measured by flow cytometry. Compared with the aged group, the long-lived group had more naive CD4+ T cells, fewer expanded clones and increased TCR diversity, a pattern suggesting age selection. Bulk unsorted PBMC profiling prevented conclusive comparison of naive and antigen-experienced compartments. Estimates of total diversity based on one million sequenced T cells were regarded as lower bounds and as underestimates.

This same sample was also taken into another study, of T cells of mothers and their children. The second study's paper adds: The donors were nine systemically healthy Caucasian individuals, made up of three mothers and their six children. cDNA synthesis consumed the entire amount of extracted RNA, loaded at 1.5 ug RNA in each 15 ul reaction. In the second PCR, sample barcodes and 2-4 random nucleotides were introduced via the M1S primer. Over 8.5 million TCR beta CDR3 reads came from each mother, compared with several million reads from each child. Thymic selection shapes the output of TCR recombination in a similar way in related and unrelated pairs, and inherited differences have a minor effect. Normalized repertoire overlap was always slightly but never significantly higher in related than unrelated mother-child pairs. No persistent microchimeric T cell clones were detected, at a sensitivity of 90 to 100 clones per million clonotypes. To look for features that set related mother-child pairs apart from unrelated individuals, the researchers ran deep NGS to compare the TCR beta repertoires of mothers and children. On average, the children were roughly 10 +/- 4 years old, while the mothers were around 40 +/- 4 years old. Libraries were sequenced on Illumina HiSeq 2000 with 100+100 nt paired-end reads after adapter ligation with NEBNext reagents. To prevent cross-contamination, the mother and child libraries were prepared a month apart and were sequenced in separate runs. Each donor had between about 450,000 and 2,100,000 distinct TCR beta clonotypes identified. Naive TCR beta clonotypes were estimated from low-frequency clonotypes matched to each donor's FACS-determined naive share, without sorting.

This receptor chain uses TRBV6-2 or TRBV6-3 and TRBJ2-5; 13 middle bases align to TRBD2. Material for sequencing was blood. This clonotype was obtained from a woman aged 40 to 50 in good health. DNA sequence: TGTGCCAGCAGCTCGGGACTAGCGGGGTCTGAGGTGGTGACCCAGTACTTC. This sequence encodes CASSSGLAGSEVVTQYF.